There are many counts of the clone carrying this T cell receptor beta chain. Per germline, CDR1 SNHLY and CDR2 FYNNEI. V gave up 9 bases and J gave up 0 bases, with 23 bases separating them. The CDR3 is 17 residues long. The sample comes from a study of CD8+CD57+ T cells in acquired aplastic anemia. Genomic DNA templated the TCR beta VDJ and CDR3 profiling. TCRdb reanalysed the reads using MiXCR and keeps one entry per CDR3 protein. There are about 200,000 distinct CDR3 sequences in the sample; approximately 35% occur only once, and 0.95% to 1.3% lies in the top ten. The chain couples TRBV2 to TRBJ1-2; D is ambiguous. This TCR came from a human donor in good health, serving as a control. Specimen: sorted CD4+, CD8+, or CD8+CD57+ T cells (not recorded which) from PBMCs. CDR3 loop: CARELRWAVSPNYGYTF. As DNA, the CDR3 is TGTGCCAGGGAGCTGCGCTGGGCAGTCAGCCCTAACTATGGCTACACCTTC.